Listed here are 7 T cell receptor beta chains from one sample, sequenced in a study of identical twins (dated by TCRdb to 2016 to 2018). Receptor libraries were prepared by 5' RACE. TCRdb names Illumina HiSeq 2000 as the instrument used. TCRdb itself trimmed the public reads at Q25 with fastp, ran MiXCR and retained productive beta chains. Every distinct CDR3 protein forms one entry, paired with its most common genes and DNA. In all, the sample holds 430,000 or so distinct CDR3 sequences, and 20% to 25% of those were seen once. Jointly, the top ten make up about 2.7% of the sample. This sample was also put to use in a study of T cells expressing NK-cell markers.

The sequenced material came from CD4+ T cells sorted from blood. The origin of the receptors is a woman under 30 in good health.

The chain recombines TRBV20-1 with TRBJ2-3; TRBD2 agrees at 8 bases. Germline CDR1 DFQATT, CDR2 SNEGSKA (reference sequence). This CDR3 has 12 amino acids. Trimming cost V 6 bases and J 9 bases; bases outside gene matches: 8. The CDR3 DNA reads as TGCAGTGCGCCCGGGAGGGAAGGGACGCAGTATTTT. Its protein is CSAPGREGTQYF.

V and J are TRBV5-1 and TRBJ2-7, with D possibly matching TRBD2 (6 bases). V shed 4 bases and J shed 7 bases, with 18 bases lying between them. CDR1 is SGHRS and CDR2 is YFSETQ in the germline V gene. The CDR3 extends over 14 amino acids. CDR3 loop: CASSPGPLGREQYF. The CDR3 DNA is TGCGCCAGCAGCCCCGGACCACTAGGGAGGGAGCAGTACTTC. Full variable domain (rest looked up from reference TRBV5-1 and TRBJ2-7): KAGVTQTPRYLIKTRGQQVTLSCSPISGHRSVSWYQQTPGQGLQFLFEYFSETQRNKGNFPGRFSGRQFSNSRSEMNVSTLELGDSALYLCASSPGPLGREQYFGPGTRLTVT.

This clonotype was counted a few times. This rearrangement joins TRBV3-1 to TRBJ2-5, with D tentatively TRBD1 (5 bases). The CDR3 has 15 residues. Germline lookup yields CDR1 LGHDT and CDR2 YNNKEL (reference sequence). V was pared by 3 bases and J by 5 bases, with 16 bases between. Here the CDR3 DNA reads TGTGCCAGCAGCCATAGGGGCGCCCGAACTGAGACCCAGTACTTC. Translating it yields CASSHRGARTETQYF.

This clonotype appeared a few times. The chain links TRBV6-2 or TRBV6-3 to TRBJ2-1; unclear D gene. Germline V lookup: CDR1 MNHEY, CDR2 SVGEGT. Trimming removed 2 bases at V and 0 bases at J, with 17 bases between. The CDR3 loop spans 18 amino acids. The CDR3 region has the DNA TGTGCCAGCAGTTACCCGGCGATACAGATTACCTCCTACAATGAGCAGTTCTTC. This translates into CASSYPAIQITSYNEQFF.

This chain connects TRBV20-1 to TRBJ2-3, with D perhaps TRBD2 (6 bases). Germline V lookup: CDR1 DFQATT, CDR2 SNEGSKA (reference sequence). The V gene lost 0 bases and the J gene lost 0 bases, with 13 bases spanning the gap. The CDR3 spans 16 residues. For the CDR3, the DNA is TGCAGTGCTAGAGATACGCTAGCGTATAGCACAGATACGCAGTATTTT. It is translated as CSARDTLAYSTDTQYF.

This chain links TRBV27 with TRBJ2-4; D possibly corresponds to TRBD2 (6 bases). V lost 5 bases, J lost 1 base, and 18 bases lay in between. The germline V gene has CDR1 MNHEY and CDR2 SMNVEV (reference sequence). The CDR3 spans 17 residues. In DNA, the CDR3 is TGTGCCAGCAGTCCCCATTTGGGCGCGGGGGCCAAAAACATTCAGTACTTC. Translation gives CASSPHLGAGAKNIQYF.

The V and J genes are TRBV11-2 and TRBJ2-2; 13 positions match TRBD2. The J segment lost 7 bases and the V segment lost 3 bases, leaving 5 bases of the junction unmatched. The germline V gene encodes CDR1 SGHAT and CDR2 FQNNGV. The CDR3 runs 16 residues. This chain's CDR3 is CASSFGLAGVVGELFF. The CDR3 coding sequence is TGTGCCAGCAGCTTCGGACTAGCGGGAGTTGTCGGGGAGCTGTTTTTT.